The rows below give T cell receptor beta chains drawn from one sample of a study of siplizumab effects on memory and regulatory T cells. The table came from immunoSEQ multiplex PCR; TCRdb's copy has only in-frame clones and leaves some out. The sample has fewer than 45,000 clones, 89% seen once. Source material: naive CD4+ T cells sorted from blood. The receptors shown here come from a human donor in good health. CDR3s include the opening cysteine and the closing phenylalanine or tryptophan. The order of the fields is J gene, D gene, V gene, clone size, CDR3 DNA, CDR3 protein. A D gene is named only where the DNA matches it firmly. Clone size is given for some rows only: seen once, a few or many times, or a class if the clone is expanded.

J: TRBJ2-5
D: -
V: TRBV5-1
size: -
DNA: TGCGCCAGCAGCGGGGGATCTACAGCCCAAGAGACCCAGTACTTC
CDR3: CASSGGSTAQETQYF

J: TRBJ2-5
D: TRBD2
V: TRBV6-6
size: -
DNA: TGTGCCAGCAGTTATCCTCTAGCGGGGGAAGAGACCCAGTACTTC
CDR3: CASSYPLAGEETQYF

J: TRBJ1-6
D: -
V: TRBV18
size: -
DNA: TGTGCCAGCTCACCTGATAACAGTATTAATTCACCCCTCCACTTT
CDR3: CASSPDNSINSPLHF

J: TRBJ2-3
D: -
V: TRBV5-1
size: few
DNA: TGCGCCAGCAGCCCGGACAGCACAGATACGCAGTATTTT
CDR3: CASSPDSTDTQYF

J: TRBJ2-7
D: -
V: TRBV2
size: few
DNA: TGTGCCAGTACCTCGGCCAAGATTCCCTACGAGCAGTACTTC
CDR3: CASTSAKIPYEQYF

J: TRBJ2-1
D: -
V: TRBV18
size: -
DNA: TGTGCCAGCTCAATGGGGGGCGCCTACAATGAGCAGTTCTTC
CDR3: CASSMGGAYNEQFF

J: TRBJ1-5
D: -
V: TRBV12-1
size: -
DNA: TGTGCTTTACGGACAGGGGATAGCAATCAGCCCCAGCATTTT
CDR3: CALRTGDSNQPQHF

J: TRBJ2-2
D: -
V: TRBV11-1
size: once
DNA: TGTGCCAGCAGCTTAGGGCCGACCGGGGAGCTGTTTTTT
CDR3: CASSLGPTGELFF

J: TRBJ2-7
D: -
V: TRBV11-2
size: -
DNA: TGTGCCAGCAGCTTAGAGTTGCAAACCTACGAGCAGTACTTC
CDR3: CASSLELQTYEQYF

J: TRBJ2-7
D: TRBD2
V: TRBV4-1
size: -
DNA: TGCGCCAGCAGCCAACCCGGGACTAGCGGGAAGTACTTC
CDR3: CASSQPGTSGKYF

J: TRBJ2-7
D: TRBD1
V: TRBV5-1
size: -
DNA: TGCGCCAGCAGCTTCCATATTGGACAGGGAACCTACGAGCAGTACTTC
CDR3: CASSFHIGQGTYEQYF

J: TRBJ2-7
D: -
V: TRBV6-5
size: -
DNA: TGTGCCAGCAGCCGCTCACGGGGCTACGAGCAGTACTTC
CDR3: CASSRSRGYEQYF

J: TRBJ1-4
D: TRBD1
V: TRBV5-4
size: -
DNA: TGTGCCAGCAGCGTGGGACAGATTAATGAAAAACTGTTTTTT
CDR3: CASSVGQINEKLFF

J: TRBJ2-1
D: -
V: TRBV11-2
size: -
DNA: TGTGCCAGCAGCCCCCAGACAGGAGCTTACAATGAGCAGTTCTTC
CDR3: CASSPQTGAYNEQFF

J: TRBJ2-2
D: -
V: TRBV6-5
size: -
DNA: TGTGCCTCCAGCAGCCCTTCTCCGCCCTGGGAGCTGTTTTTT
CDR3: CASSSPSPPWELFF

J: TRBJ1-3
D: -
V: TRBV18
size: -
DNA: TGTGCCAGCTCCTCGGACGGGGGCTCTGGAAACACCATATATTTT
CDR3: CASSSDGGSGNTIYF

J: TRBJ2-7
D: TRBD1
V: TRBV11-2
size: -
DNA: TGTGCCAGCAGCTTAGACCGGGACAGCTACGAGCAGTACTTC
CDR3: CASSLDRDSYEQYF

J: TRBJ1-2
D: -
V: TRBV20-1
size: -
DNA: TGCAGTGCTAGTAACAGCTATGGCTACACCTTC
CDR3: CSASNSYGYTF

J: TRBJ1-5
D: -
V: TRBV6-8
size: -
DNA: TGTGCCAGCAGTTACCCCCCTCGGGGGAGTGGACAGCCCCAGCATTTT
CDR3: CASSYPPRGSGQPQHF

J: TRBJ2-5
D: -
V: TRBV11-1
size: -
DNA: TGTGCCAGCAGCTTTAGGGTTGGGGAGACCCAGTACTTC
CDR3: CASSFRVGETQYF

J: TRBJ2-7
D: -
V: TRBV21-1
size: -
DNA: TGTGCCAGCAGCCGAGAAAAGGGTACTTTCTACGAGCAGTACTTC
CDR3: CASSREKGTFYEQYF

J: TRBJ2-5
D: -
V: TRBV15
size: -
DNA: TGTGCCACCAGCAGAGATCGAGACAGCCGGCGGGAGACCCAGTACTTC
CDR3: CATSRDRDSRRETQYF

J: TRBJ1-2
D: -
V: TRBV4-1
size: -
DNA: TGCGCCAGCAGCCAAGAGTTCCACAGGGACCGCTCGGGCTATGGCTACACCTTC
CDR3: CASSQEFHRDRSGYGYTF

J: TRBJ1-6
D: -
V: TRBV5-4
size: -
DNA: TGTGCCAGCAGAAAATCTTCCCTAGGTTCACCCCTCCACTTT
CDR3: CASRKSSLGSPLHF

J: TRBJ2-7
D: TRBD2
V: TRBV5-1
size: -
DNA: TGCGCCAGCAGCTTAGGGCTAGCGGCCGTGTTTTCCTACGAGCAGTACTTC
CDR3: CASSLGLAAVFSYEQYF

J: TRBJ2-5
D: -
V: TRBV7-2
size: -
DNA: TGTGCCAGCAGCTCCGGACGGTCCCAAGAGACCCAGTACTTC
CDR3: CASSSGRSQETQYF

J: TRBJ2-2
D: TRBD1
V: TRBV7-3
size: -
DNA: TGTGCCAGCAGCCAAGGGACAGAGAACACCGGGGAGCTGTTTTTT
CDR3: CASSQGTENTGELFF

J: TRBJ2-3
D: TRBD2
V: TRBV6-5
size: -
DNA: TGTGCCAGCAGTCATCGGACTAGCGGGACAGATACGCAGTATTTT
CDR3: CASSHRTSGTDTQYF

J: TRBJ1-1
D: TRBD1
V: TRBV2
size: -
DNA: TGTGCCAGCAGTCCTACCTCAGGGGGAAGAGCTTTCTTT
CDR3: CASSPTSGGRAFF

J: TRBJ2-5
D: TRBD1
V: TRBV2
size: once
DNA: TGTGCCAGCAGTTTAGGACAGGGGTGGCAAGAGACCCAGTACTTC
CDR3: CASSLGQGWQETQYF

J: TRBJ2-6
D: TRBD1
V: TRBV5-1
size: -
DNA: TGCGCCAGCAGCTTGGTTCCGGGACAGGGAGTCTCTGGGGCCAACGTCCTGACTTTC
CDR3: CASSLVPGQGVSGANVLTF

J: TRBJ1-3
D: -
V: TRBV5-1
size: -
DNA: TGCGCCAGCAGCTTGGGACGGCAGAGCTCTGGAAACACCATATATTTT
CDR3: CASSLGRQSSGNTIYF

J: TRBJ2-1
D: -
V: TRBV5-1
size: -
DNA: TGCGCCAGCATGACAGGTCGTAGCTCGGACTCCTACAATGAGCAGTTCTTC
CDR3: CASMTGRSSDSYNEQFF

J: TRBJ2-1
D: TRBD2
V: TRBV9
size: -
DNA: TGTGCCAGCACCCAGGGGAGCGGGAGTTGGAATGAGCAGTTCTTC
CDR3: CASTQGSGSWNEQFF

J: TRBJ2-2
D: TRBD2
V: TRBV6-6
size: -
DNA: TGTGCCAGCACCGAGCGGGATGGGAACACCGGGGAGCTGTTTTTT
CDR3: CASTERDGNTGELFF

J: TRBJ2-3
D: -
V: TRBV7-9
size: -
DNA: TGTGCCAGCAACCACATGGGGTGGGGCACAGATACGCAGTATTTT
CDR3: CASNHMGWGTDTQYF

J: TRBJ2-5
D: TRBD2
V: TRBV6-1
size: -
DNA: TGTGCCAGCAGATTACTAGCGGGGCAAGAGACCCAGTACTTC
CDR3: CASRLLAGQETQYF

J: TRBJ1-2
D: -
V: TRBV19
size: few
DNA: TGTGCCAGTAGTGTAGGGGTCGGCTACACCTTC
CDR3: CASSVGVGYTF

J: TRBJ2-1
D: TRBD2
V: TRBV5-1
size: -
DNA: TGCGCCAGCAGCTTGGAAGCGGGGGGTTACAATGAGCAGTTCTTC
CDR3: CASSLEAGGYNEQFF

J: TRBJ1-1
D: TRBD1
V: TRBV19
size: -
DNA: TGTGCCAGTAGTATAGATGCAGGGGGGACTGAAGCTTTCTTT
CDR3: CASSIDAGGTEAFF

J: TRBJ2-6
D: -
V: TRBV15
size: -
DNA: TGTGCCACCAGCTGGGGGGGACAGAGCTCTGGGGCCAACGTCCTGACTTTC
CDR3: CATSWGGQSSGANVLTF

J: TRBJ1-6
D: -
V: TRBV21-1
size: once
DNA: TGTGCCAGCAGCACTACAGGGTTTCGACCCCTCCACTTT
CDR3: CASSTTGFRPLHF

J: TRBJ1-1
D: -
V: TRBV7-9
size: -
DNA: TGTGCCAGCAGCTTCCTCCGGGGGGGAGCTTTCTTT
CDR3: CASSFLRGGAFF

J: TRBJ1-5
D: -
V: TRBV18
size: -
DNA: TGTGCCAGCTCACGACGCGGGGCCGGGGGCGTTCAGCCCCAGCATTTT
CDR3: CASSRRGAGGVQPQHF

J: TRBJ1-1
D: -
V: TRBV19
size: -
DNA: TGTGCCAGTAGTATGGGGGGGAGAGCTTTCTTT
CDR3: CASSMGGRAFF

J: TRBJ1-2
D: TRBD1
V: TRBV5-1
size: once
DNA: TGCGCCAGCAGCCGGGAGGGCCGACAGGGGTTACAGGGAATTTATGGCTACACCTTC
CDR3: CASSREGRQGLQGIYGYTF

J: TRBJ2-2
D: -
V: TRBV18
size: -
DNA: TGTGCCAGCTCACCTTGGGATCTGGCCGGGGAGCTGTTTTTT
CDR3: CASSPWDLAGELFF

J: TRBJ2-7
D: TRBD2
V: TRBV18
size: -
DNA: TGTGCCAGCTCACCACCAGGGACTAGCGGGGGAGGCCCTATCTACGAGCAGTACTTC
CDR3: CASSPPGTSGGGPIYEQYF

J: TRBJ2-1
D: TRBD2
V: TRBV28
size: -
DNA: TGTGCCAGCAGTTTGCCCGGGACTAGCGGGAGGAATGAGCAGTTCTTC
CDR3: CASSLPGTSGRNEQFF

J: TRBJ1-5
D: -
V: TRBV25-1
size: -
DNA: TGTGCCAGCGGCGGCGGTCGTAGCAATCAGCCCCAGCATTTT
CDR3: CASGGGRSNQPQHF

J: TRBJ1-2
D: TRBD1
V: TRBV28
size: -
DNA: TGTGCCAGCTCCCTCCCGGGACAGGGGGCAAATAACTATGGCTACACCTTC
CDR3: CASSLPGQGANNYGYTF

J: TRBJ1-5
D: -
V: TRBV2
size: -
DNA: TGTGCCAGCAGGACAAATAGCAATCAGCCCCAGCATTTT
CDR3: CASRTNSNQPQHF

J: TRBJ2-5
D: TRBD2
V: TRBV10-3
size: -
DNA: TGTGCCATCAGTCCCCTGGCTGGGACTAGCGGGGGATCAAATCAAGAGACCCAGTACTTC
CDR3: CAISPLAGTSGGSNQETQYF

J: TRBJ1-3
D: -
V: TRBV14
size: -
DNA: TGTGCCAGCAGCCTTGCCTCCTCTGGAAACACCATATATTTT
CDR3: CASSLASSGNTIYF

J: TRBJ2-1
D: TRBD2
V: TRBV7-3
size: -
DNA: TGTGCCAGCAGCCCTCTAGCGGGAGTCAATGAGCAGTTCTTC
CDR3: CASSPLAGVNEQFF

J: TRBJ1-5
D: TRBD1
V: TRBV19
size: -
DNA: TGTGCCAGTAGTATAGGCCTAGGACAGGGTGGCAATCAGCCCCAGCATTTT
CDR3: CASSIGLGQGGNQPQHF

J: TRBJ2-2
D: -
V: TRBV5-4
size: -
DNA: TGTGCCAGCAGTTTACAGGGTTCCACCGGGGAGCTGTTTTTT
CDR3: CASSLQGSTGELFF

J: TRBJ2-1
D: TRBD2
V: TRBV11-2
size: -
DNA: TGTGCCAGCAGCCCGCTGGGCCTAGCGGGGCTCAGCTCCTACAATGAGCAGTTCTTC
CDR3: CASSPLGLAGLSSYNEQFF

J: TRBJ2-1
D: TRBD2
V: TRBV7-7
size: -
DNA: TGTGCCAGCAGCTTAGCGCGCGGGACTAGCCTCAATGAGCAGTTCTTC
CDR3: CASSLARGTSLNEQFF

J: TRBJ1-6
D: -
V: TRBV6-6
size: once
DNA: TGTGCCAGCAGCCCGATGGGGTCACCCCTCCACTTT
CDR3: CASSPMGSPLHF